This TCR beta chain was found in a study of CD8+ T cells in alopecia areata. In the case of this clone: Other DNA sequences in the sample encode the same CDR3.

Stated treatment: oral pan-JAK inhibitor, 5-10 mg twice daily. The length of the CDR3 is 13 residues. Germline CDR1 and CDR2: SEHNR and FQNEAQ (reference sequence). V was cut by 3 bases and J by 3 bases, with 7 bases left in between. Sequencing relied on a cDNA template that was reverse transcribed from extracted RNA. Method: immunoSEQ multiplex PCR; TCRdb's copy keeps in-frame clones and lacks some. The sample lists more than 200,000 clones; 66% were seen once. The chain is built from TRBV7-9 and TRBJ2-3, with D maybe TRBD2 (5 bases). The sequence was obtained from a human donor with alopecia areata. This material consisted of CD4+ T cells sorted from blood, taken at week 44, from a patient treated with tofacitinib. The CDR3 spells CASSLDSTDTQYF. The CDR3 coding sequence is TGTGCCAGCAGCTTGGACTCTACAGATACGCAGTATTTT.